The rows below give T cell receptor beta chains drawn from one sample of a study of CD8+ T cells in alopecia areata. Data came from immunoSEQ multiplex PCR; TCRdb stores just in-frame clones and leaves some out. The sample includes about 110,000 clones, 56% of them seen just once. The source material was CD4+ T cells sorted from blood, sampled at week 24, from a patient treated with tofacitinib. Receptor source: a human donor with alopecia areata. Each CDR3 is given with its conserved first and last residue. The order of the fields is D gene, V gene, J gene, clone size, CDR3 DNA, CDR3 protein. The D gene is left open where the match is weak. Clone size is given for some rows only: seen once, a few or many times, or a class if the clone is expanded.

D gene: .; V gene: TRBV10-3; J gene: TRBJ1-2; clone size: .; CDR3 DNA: TGTGCCATCAGTGAGAGGGAAGGGGTCTATGGCTACACCTTC; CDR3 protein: CAISEREGVYGYTF
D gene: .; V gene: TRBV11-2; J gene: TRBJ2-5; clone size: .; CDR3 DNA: TGTGCCAGCACCTCCCTTCTGGGGGGGGCAGAGACCCAGTACTTC; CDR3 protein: CASTSLLGGAETQYF
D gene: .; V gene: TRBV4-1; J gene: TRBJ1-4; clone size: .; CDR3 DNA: TGCGCCAGCAGCCAAGGTCAGGCGTCGATTGAAAAACTGTTTTTT; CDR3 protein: CASSQGQASIEKLFF
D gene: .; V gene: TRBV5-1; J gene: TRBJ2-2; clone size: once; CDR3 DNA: TGCGCCAGCAGCTTGGTAGAGCCCGGGGAGCTGTTTTTT; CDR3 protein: CASSLVEPGELFF
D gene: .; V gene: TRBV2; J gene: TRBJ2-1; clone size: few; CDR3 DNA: TGTGCCAGCACCCCCCGGGGAGTCTACAATGAGCAGTTCTTC; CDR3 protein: CASTPRGVYNEQFF
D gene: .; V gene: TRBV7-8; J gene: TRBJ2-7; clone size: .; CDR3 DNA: TGTGCCAGCAGCTTAGCGGCCTACGAGCAGTACTTC; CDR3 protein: CASSLAAYEQYF
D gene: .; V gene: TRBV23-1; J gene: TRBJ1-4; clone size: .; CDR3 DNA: TGCGCCAGCAGCCATGCCGCAGGGACCTTTAATGAAAAACTGTTTTTT; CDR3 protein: CASSHAAGTFNEKLFF
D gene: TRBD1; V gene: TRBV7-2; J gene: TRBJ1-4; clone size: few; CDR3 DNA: TGTGCCAGCAGCCAAGGGGGCCTAGCTAATGAAAAACTGTTTTTT; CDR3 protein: CASSQGGLANEKLFF
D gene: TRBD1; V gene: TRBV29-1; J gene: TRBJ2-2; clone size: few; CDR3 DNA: TGCAGCGCTAGCCGACAGGGGGCTGTCGGGGAGCTGTTTTTT; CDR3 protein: CSASRQGAVGELFF
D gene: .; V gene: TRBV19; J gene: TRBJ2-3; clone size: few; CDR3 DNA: TGTGCCAGTAGTATGGGTAGACTCACAGATACGCAGTATTTT; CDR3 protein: CASSMGRLTDTQYF
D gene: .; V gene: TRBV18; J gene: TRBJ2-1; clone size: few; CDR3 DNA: TGTGCCAGCTCGCTTGACAGGACATCCGAGCAGTTCTTC; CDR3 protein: CASSLDRTSEQFF
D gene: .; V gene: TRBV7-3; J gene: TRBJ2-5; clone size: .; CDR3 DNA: TGTGCCAGCAGCTTAGGATCGGGGCCGGGGGAGACCCAGTACTTC; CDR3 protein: CASSLGSGPGETQYF
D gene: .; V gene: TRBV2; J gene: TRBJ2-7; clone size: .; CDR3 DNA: TGTGCCAGCAGTGAGGAAGCCCATGGTCGATTCGAGCAGTACTTC; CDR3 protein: CASSEEAHGRFEQYF
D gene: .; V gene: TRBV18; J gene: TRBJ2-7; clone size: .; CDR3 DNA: TGTGCCAGCTCACCGCGCGAGATGGAGCAGTACTTC; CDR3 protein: CASSPREMEQYF
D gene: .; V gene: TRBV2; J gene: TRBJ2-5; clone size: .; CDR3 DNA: TGTGCCAGCAGTCGCCAAGAGACCCAGTACTTC; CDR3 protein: CASSRQETQYF
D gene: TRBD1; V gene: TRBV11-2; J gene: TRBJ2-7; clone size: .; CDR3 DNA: TGTGCCAGCAGCTTGGGACAGGGGCACACCTACGAGCAGTACTTC; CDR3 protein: CASSLGQGHTYEQYF
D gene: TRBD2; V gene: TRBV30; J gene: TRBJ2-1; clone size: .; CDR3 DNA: TGTGCCTGGAGTACGACTAGCGGGGGATACAATGAGCAGTTCTTC; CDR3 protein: CAWSTTSGGYNEQFF
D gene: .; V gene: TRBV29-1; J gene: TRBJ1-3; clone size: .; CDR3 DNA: TGCAGCGTTAGTTTGGCCTGGAGCTCTGGAAACACCATATATTTT; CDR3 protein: CSVSLAWSSGNTIYF
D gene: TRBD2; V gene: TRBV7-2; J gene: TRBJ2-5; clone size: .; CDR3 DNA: TGTGCCAGCAGCCCCAATCTAGCGGGGGATCAAGAGACCCAGTACTTC; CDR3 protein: CASSPNLAGDQETQYF
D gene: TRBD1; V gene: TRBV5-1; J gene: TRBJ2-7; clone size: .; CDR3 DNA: TGCGCCAGCAGCTTGGAGCCCCGTGGGACAGGGGGATTTCGCGAGCAGTACTTC; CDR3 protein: CASSLEPRGTGGFREQYF
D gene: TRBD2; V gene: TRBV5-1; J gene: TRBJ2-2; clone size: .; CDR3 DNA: TGCGCCAGCAGCTTGAATCCGGGACTAGCGACCGGGGAGCTGTTTTTT; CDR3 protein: CASSLNPGLATGELFF
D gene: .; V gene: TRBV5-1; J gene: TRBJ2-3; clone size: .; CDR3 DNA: TGCGCCAGCAGCCAATCCCAGGACACAGATACGCAGTATTTT; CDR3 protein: CASSQSQDTDTQYF
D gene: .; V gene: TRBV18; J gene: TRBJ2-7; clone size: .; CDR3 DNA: TGTGCCAGCTCACCACCCAGGATAGGTGAGCAGTACTTC; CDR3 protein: CASSPPRIGEQYF
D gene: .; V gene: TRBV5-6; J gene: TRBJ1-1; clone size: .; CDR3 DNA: TGTGCCAGCAGCTTGTACGGGGGAACTGAAGCTTTCTTT; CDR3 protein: CASSLYGGTEAFF
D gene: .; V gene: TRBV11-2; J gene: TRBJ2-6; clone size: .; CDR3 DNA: TGTGCCAGCAGCCCCAGGACTACTGGGGCCAACGTCCTGACTTTC; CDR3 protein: CASSPRTTGANVLTF
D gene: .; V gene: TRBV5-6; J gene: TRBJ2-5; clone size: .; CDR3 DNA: TGTGCCAGCAGCATCTTCAACCCCGTCGAGACCCAGTACTTC; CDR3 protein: CASSIFNPVETQYF
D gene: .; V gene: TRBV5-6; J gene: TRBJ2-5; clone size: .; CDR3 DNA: TGTGCCAGCAGCACCACGGACATACAAGAGACCCAGTACTTC; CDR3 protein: CASSTTDIQETQYF
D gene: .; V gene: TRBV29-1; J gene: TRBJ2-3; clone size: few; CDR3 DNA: TGCAGCGCAACCCCGGGTGGGGTCACAGATACGCAGTATTTT; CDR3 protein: CSATPGGVTDTQYF
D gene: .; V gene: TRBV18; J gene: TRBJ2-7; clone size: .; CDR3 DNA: TGTGCCAGCTCACCGGGCAATAGTAACTACGAGCAGTACTTC; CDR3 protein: CASSPGNSNYEQYF
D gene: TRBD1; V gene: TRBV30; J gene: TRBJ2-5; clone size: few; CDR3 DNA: TGTGCCTGGACCCGGACAGGGGCGCAAGAGACCCAGTACTTC; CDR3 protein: CAWTRTGAQETQYF
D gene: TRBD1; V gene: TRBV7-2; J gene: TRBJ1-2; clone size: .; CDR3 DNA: TGTGCCAGCAGCTTAGAACCGGGACAGAACTACACCTTC; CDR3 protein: CASSLEPGQNYTF
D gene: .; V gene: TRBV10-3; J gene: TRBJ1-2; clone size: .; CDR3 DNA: TGTGCCATCAGTGACCCAGGGAACTATGGCTACACCTTC; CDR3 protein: CAISDPGNYGYTF
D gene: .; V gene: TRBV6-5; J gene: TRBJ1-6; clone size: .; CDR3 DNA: TGTGCCAGCAGTTACCCCTCCCCGGGGTCACCCCTCCACTTT; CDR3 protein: CASSYPSPGSPLHF
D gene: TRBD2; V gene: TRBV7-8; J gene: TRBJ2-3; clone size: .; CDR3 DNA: TGTGCCAGCAGCTCTACTAGCGGGGGGTCGGGAGATACGCAGTATTTT; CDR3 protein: CASSSTSGGSGDTQYF
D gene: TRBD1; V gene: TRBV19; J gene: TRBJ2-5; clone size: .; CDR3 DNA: TGTGCCAGTAGTGCGCGACAGGGGGCAACGCGAAAGACCCAGTACTTC; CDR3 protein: CASSARQGATRKTQYF
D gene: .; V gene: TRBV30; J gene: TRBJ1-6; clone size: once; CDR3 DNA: TGTGCCTCCTCGGGAGGGAGCTCCTATAATTCACCCCTCCACTTT; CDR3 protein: CASSGGSSYNSPLHF
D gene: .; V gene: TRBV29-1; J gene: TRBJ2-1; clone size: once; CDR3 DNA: TGCAGCGCCGCCTACAATGAGCAGTTCTTC; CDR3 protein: CSAAYNEQFF
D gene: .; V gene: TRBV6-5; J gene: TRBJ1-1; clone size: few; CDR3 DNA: TGTGCCAGCGGTCAGGGGAACACTGAAGCTTTCTTT; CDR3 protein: CASGQGNTEAFF
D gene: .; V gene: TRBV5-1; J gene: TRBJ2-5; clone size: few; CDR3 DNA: TGCGCCAGCAGCTTGGGGCAGGGTAGTCTTGAGACCCAGTACTTC; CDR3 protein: CASSLGQGSLETQYF
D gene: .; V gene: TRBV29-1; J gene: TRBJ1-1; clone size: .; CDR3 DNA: TGCAGCGTTGAAGGTTCACAGGTAATCCCCACTGAAGCTTTCTTT; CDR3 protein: CSVEGSQVIPTEAFF
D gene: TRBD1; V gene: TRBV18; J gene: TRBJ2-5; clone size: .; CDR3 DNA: TGTGCCAGCTCACCACGGACAGGTCCAGCGGAGACCCAGTACTTC; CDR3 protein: CASSPRTGPAETQYF
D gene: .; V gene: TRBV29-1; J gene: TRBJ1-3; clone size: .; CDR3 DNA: TGCAGCGTCTCTGCCGGGACGCTCAGCTCTGGAAACACCATATATTTT; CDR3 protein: CSVSAGTLSSGNTIYF